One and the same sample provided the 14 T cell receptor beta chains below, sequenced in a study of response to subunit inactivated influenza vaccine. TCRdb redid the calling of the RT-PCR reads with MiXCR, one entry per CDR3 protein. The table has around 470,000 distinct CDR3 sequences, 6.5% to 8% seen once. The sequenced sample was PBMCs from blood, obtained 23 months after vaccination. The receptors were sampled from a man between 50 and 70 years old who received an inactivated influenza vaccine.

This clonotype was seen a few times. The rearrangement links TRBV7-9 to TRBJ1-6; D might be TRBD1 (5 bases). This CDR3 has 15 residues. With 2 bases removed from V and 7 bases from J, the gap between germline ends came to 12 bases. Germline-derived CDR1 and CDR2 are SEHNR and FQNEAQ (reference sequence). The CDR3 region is CASSLQGPGNSPLHF. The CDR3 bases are TGTGCCAGCAGCTTACAGGGACCCGGCAATTCACCCCTCCACTTT.

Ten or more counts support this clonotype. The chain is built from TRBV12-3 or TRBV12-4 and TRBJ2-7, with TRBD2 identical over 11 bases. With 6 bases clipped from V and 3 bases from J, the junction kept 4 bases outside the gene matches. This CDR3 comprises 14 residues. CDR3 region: CASRIAGGNYEQYF. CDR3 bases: TGTGCCAGCAGGATAGCGGGAGGGAACTACGAGCAGTACTTC.

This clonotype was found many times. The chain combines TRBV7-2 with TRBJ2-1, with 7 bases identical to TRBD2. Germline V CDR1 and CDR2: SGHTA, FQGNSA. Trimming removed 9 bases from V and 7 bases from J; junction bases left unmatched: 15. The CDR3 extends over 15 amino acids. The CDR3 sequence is CASKTDAGVRNEQFF. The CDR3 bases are TGTGCCAGTAAGACTGATGCGGGAGTGCGAAATGAGCAGTTCTTC.

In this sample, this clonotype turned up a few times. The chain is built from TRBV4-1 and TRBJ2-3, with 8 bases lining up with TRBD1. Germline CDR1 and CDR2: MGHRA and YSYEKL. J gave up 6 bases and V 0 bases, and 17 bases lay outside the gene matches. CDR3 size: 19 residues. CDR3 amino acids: CASSQDPVTGDYRMDTQYF. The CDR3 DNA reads TGCGCCAGCAGCCAAGATCCCGTGACAGGGGATTATAGAATGGATACGCAGTATTTT.

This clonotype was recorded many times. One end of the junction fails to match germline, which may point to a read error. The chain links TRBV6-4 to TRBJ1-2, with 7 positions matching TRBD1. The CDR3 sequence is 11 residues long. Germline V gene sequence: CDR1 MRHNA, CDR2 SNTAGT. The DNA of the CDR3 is TGTGCCAGCAGTGACGAGGGACAGACCCCCTTC. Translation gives CASSDEGQTPF.

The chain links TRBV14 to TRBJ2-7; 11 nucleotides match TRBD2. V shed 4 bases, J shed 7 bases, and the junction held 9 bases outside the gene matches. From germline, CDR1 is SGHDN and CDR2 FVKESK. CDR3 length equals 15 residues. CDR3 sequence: CASSPRLAGIWEQYF. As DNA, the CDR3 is TGTGCCAGCAGCCCCCGACTAGCGGGAATATGGGAGCAGTACTTC. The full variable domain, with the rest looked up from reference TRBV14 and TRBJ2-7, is EAGVTQFPSHSVIEKGQTVTLRCDPISGHDNLYWYRRVMGKEIKFLLHFVKESKQDESGMPNNRFLAERTGGTYSTLKVQPAELEDSGVYFCASSPRLAGIWEQYFGPGTRLTVT.

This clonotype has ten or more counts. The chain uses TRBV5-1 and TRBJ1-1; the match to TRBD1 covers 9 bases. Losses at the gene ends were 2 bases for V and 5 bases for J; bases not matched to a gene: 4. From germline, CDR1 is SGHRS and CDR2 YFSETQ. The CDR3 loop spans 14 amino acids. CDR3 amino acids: CASSLQGAPTEAFF. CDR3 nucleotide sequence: TGCGCCAGCAGCTTACAGGGGGCGCCGACTGAAGCTTTCTTT.

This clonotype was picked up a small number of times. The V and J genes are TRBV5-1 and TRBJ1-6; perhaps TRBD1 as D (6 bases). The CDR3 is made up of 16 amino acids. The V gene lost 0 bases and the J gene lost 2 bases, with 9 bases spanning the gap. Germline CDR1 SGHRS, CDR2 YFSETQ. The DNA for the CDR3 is TGCGCCAGCAGCTTGGCAGGGACACCCTATAATTCACCCCTCCACTTT. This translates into CASSLAGTPYNSPLHF.

CDR3 DNA: TGTGCCAGCAGCTTAGCGACAGTTTCCTACGAGCAGTACTTC. Amino acid sequence: CASSLATVSYEQYF. This chain links TRBV7-8 with TRBJ2-7; maybe TRBD1 (5 bases). Per the germline V gene, CDR1 is SGHVS and CDR2 is FQNEAQ. The V end lost 0 bases, the J end lost 1 base, and 7 bases lay between the germline ends. The CDR3 is made up of 14 amino acids.

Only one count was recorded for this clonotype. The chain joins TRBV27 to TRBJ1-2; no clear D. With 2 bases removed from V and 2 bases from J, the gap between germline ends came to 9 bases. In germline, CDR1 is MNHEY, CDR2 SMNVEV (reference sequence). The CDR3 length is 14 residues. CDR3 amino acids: CASSLGRLNYGYTF. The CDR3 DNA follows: TGTGCCAGCAGTTTAGGGCGGCTAAACTATGGCTACACCTTC.

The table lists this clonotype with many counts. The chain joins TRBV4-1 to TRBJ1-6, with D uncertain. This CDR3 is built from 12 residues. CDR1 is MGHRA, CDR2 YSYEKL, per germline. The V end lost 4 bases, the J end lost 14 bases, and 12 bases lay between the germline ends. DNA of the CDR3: TGCGCCAGCAGCCCCACTATCGGGTCCCTCCACTTT. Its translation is CASSPTIGSLHF.

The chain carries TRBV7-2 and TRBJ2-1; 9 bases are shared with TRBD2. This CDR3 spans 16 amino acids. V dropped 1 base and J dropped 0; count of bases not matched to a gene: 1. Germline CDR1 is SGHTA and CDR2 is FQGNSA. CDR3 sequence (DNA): TGTGCCAGCAGCTTAGTAGCGGGAGACTCCTACAATGAGCAGTTCTTC. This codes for CASSLVAGDSYNEQFF.

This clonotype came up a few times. This chain's CDR3 is CSAIETGGRETQYF. CDR3 coding DNA: TGCAGTGCCATAGAGACAGGGGGCCGAGAGACCCAGTACTTC. The chain carries TRBV20-1 and TRBJ2-5; TRBD1 aligns across 10 bases. This CDR3 has 14 residues. V lost 6 bases and J lost 4; bases outside the gene matches: 8. CDR1 and CDR2 from the germline V gene are DFQATT and SNEGSKA (reference sequence).

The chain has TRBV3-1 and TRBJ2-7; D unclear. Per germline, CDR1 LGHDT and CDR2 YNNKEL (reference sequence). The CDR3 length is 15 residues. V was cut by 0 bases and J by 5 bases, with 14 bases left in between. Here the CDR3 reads CASSQEAPCTHEQYF. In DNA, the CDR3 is TGTGCCAGCAGCCAAGAGGCGCCTTGTACCCACGAGCAGTACTTC.